These T cell receptor beta chains were read from a single sample in a study of OX40 agonist ivuxolimab in advanced cancers. The data were produced by immunoSEQ multiplex PCR, yet TCRdb's version contains in-frame clones alone and is incomplete. The data hold roughly 70,000 clones, with roughly 87% observed a single time. The sequencing here drew on CD4+ or CD8+ T cells sorted from blood, taken in a trial of the OX40 agonist ivuxolimab. These receptor sequences come from an adult with an advanced solid tumor such as melanoma, head and neck, liver or kidney cancer. CDR3s include the opening cysteine and the closing phenylalanine or tryptophan. D genes are given only for firm matches.

J gene | D gene | V gene | CDR3 protein
TRBJ1-1 | - | TRBV11-3 | CASSLAGSYTEAFF
TRBJ1-2 | TRBD1 | TRBV6-1 | CASSQTGGAYGYTF
TRBJ1-4 | TRBD1 | TRBV27 | CASRRLGGLEEKLFF
TRBJ2-1 | TRBD2 | TRBV19 | CASSIPSSGRSNEQFF
TRBJ2-7 | - | TRBV10-3 | CAISESTSQYF
TRBJ1-5 | - | TRBV19 | CASSIWGGSNQPQHF
TRBJ1-1 | - | TRBV6-5 | CASSYTYGQRNTEAFF
TRBJ2-2 | - | TRBV2 | CASRETSDIGELFF
TRBJ2-5 | TRBD2 | TRBV5-1 | CASSKGLAEETQYF
TRBJ2-6 | - | TRBV18 | CASVTGGTGANVLTF
TRBJ2-7 | TRBD1 | TRBV5-5 | CASSEERGHFRQSFSYEQYF
TRBJ2-5 | - | TRBV18 | CASSPNVQGTQETQYF
TRBJ2-7 | TRBD2 | TRBV29-1 | CSVARTSVGDEQYF
TRBJ1-2 | - | TRBV28 | CASSDTAYGYTF
TRBJ2-7 | TRBD2 | TRBV6-1 | CASSENWLADYEQYF
TRBJ2-3 | - | TRBV11-2 | CASSTGTAAGTQYF
TRBJ2-1 | - | TRBV7-3 | CASSFSGYRYNEQFF
TRBJ2-7 | TRBD1 | TRBV10-3 | CAISDRTGDTYEQYF
TRBJ2-5 | - | TRBV2 | CASRQGGATQYF
TRBJ2-3 | - | TRBV30 | CAWSVGRDTQYF
TRBJ1-2 | TRBD1 | TRBV10-3 | CAINDRDRRNGYTF
TRBJ2-1 | - | TRBV2 | CASNHNEQFF
TRBJ2-7 | TRBD2 | TRBV19 | CASSKKGTSGSSYEQYF
TRBJ1-2 | - | TRBV2 | CASSYSINGYTF
TRBJ2-2 | - | TRBV5-8 | CASSRQMNTGELFF
TRBJ1-1 | - | TRBV5-4 | CASSNSGALNTEAFF
TRBJ1-2 | TRBD1 | TRBV6-1 | CASSPMGQGKYTF
TRBJ1-2 | - | TRBV6-5 | CASSSPRAGNYGYTF
TRBJ2-3 | - | TRBV30 | CAWSVGAGRTDTQYF
TRBJ2-1 | - | TRBV7-9 | CASSFINEQFF
TRBJ1-6 | - | TRBV14 | CASSQRDTSPLHF
TRBJ2-1 | - | TRBV5-1 | CASSLRDSSIYNEQFF
TRBJ1-1 | - | TRBV14 | CASSDSFSSRAFF
TRBJ2-1 | TRBD2 | TRBV19 | CASSIGREAPYNEQFF
TRBJ2-5 | TRBD2 | TRBV6-6 | CASSSPGLGQETQYF
TRBJ1-2 | - | TRBV5-8 | CASSFQGGPYGYTF
TRBJ2-1 | TRBD2 | TRBV7-9 | CASSPGLAETDEQFF
TRBJ2-7 | - | TRBV5-4 | CASSWGYEQYF
TRBJ1-3 | - | TRBV11-2 | CASSLEGRVNTIYF
TRBJ2-3 | - | TRBV5-1 | CASSLYTRLTDTQYF
TRBJ1-5 | TRBD1 | TRBV27 | CASSRRGQGYQPQHF
TRBJ2-1 | TRBD1 | TRBV10-3 | CANRDRGLDEQFF
TRBJ2-1 | - | TRBV7-9 | CASSLSGSGQFF
TRBJ2-5 | - | TRBV10-3 | CAISEGLQETQYF
TRBJ2-2 | TRBD2 | TRBV19 | CASRRTSGDTGELFF
TRBJ1-5 | TRBD1 | TRBV7-2 | CASSLEAGGLQPQHF
TRBJ1-4 | - | TRBV5-4 | CASSSSRGNEKLFF
TRBJ1-6 | - | TRBV28 | CASSFRPRGDSPLHF
TRBJ2-1 | TRBD2 | TRBV28 | CASSLTLAGGNEQFF
TRBJ2-3 | - | TRBV5-1 | CASRVAPRVGDTQYF
TRBJ2-1 | TRBD1 | TRBV6-1 | CASSEAGTGGNNEQFF
TRBJ1-2 | - | TRBV2 | CASSESGLFGYTF